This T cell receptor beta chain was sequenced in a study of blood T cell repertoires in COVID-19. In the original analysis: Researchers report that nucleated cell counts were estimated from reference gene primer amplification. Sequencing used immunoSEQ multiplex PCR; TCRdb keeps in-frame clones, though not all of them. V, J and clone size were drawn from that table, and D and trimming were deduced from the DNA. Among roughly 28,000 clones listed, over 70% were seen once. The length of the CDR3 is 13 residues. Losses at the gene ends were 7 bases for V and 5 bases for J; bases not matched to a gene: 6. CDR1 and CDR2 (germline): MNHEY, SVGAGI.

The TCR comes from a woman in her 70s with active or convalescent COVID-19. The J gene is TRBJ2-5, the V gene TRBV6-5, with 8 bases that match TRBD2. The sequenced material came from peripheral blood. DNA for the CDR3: TGTGCCAGCACCAAAGCGGGGGTGGAGACCCAGTACTTC. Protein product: CASTKAGVETQYF.